This TCR beta chain emerged from a study of cytomegalovirus exposure and HLA in healthy donors. Study-wide context: A prior analysis found 117 million unique TCR beta sequences from some 190 million T cells. The study placed 80% to 90% of its approximately 400 genotyped donors in the Caucasian-associated ancestry cluster.

For this clone: Its antigen remains unidentified.

The trim removed 3 bases at V and 6 bases at J, leaving 7 bases unmatched. Germline V gene data show CDR1 as SGDLS and CDR2 as YYNGEE. The CDR3 is made up of 16 amino acids. Findings of the study overall: Presence/absence analyses rested on an assumption that sequencing depth was roughly uniform across donors. A previous analysis found most TCR beta V segments productive roughly 90% or roughly 30% of the time.

PCR employed 60 Vbeta and 13 Jbeta primers. Generated by immunoSEQ multiplex PCR, the TCRdb table keeps only in-frame clones and is missing some. This sample yields 160,000 or so clones, of which 70% to 85% are seen a single time; 2% to 2.5% belongs to the top ten. J is TRBJ1-6 and V is TRBV9; 9 bases line up with TRBD1. This clonotype was obtained from a human donor in good health. The sample consisted of PBMCs. The CDR3 protein is CASSEVGTGSNSPLHF. As DNA, the CDR3 is TGTGCCAGCAGCGAGGTCGGGACAGGGAGTAATTCACCCCTCCACTTT.